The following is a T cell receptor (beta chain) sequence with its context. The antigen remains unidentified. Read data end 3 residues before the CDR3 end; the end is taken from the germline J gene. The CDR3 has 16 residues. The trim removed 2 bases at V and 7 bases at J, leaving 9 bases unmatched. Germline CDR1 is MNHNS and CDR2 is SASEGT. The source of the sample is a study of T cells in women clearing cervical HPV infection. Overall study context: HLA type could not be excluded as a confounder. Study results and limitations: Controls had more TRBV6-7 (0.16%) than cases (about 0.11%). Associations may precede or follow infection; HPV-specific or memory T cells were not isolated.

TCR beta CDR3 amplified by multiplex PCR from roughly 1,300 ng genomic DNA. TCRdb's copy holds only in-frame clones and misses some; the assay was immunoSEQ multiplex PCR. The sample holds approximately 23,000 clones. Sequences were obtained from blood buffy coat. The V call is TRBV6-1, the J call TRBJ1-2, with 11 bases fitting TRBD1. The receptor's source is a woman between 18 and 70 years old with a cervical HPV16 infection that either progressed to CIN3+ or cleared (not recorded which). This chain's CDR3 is CASSEWPGQGASGYTF. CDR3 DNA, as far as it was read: TGTGCCAGCAGTGAATGGCCCGGACAGGGGGCCAGTGGC.